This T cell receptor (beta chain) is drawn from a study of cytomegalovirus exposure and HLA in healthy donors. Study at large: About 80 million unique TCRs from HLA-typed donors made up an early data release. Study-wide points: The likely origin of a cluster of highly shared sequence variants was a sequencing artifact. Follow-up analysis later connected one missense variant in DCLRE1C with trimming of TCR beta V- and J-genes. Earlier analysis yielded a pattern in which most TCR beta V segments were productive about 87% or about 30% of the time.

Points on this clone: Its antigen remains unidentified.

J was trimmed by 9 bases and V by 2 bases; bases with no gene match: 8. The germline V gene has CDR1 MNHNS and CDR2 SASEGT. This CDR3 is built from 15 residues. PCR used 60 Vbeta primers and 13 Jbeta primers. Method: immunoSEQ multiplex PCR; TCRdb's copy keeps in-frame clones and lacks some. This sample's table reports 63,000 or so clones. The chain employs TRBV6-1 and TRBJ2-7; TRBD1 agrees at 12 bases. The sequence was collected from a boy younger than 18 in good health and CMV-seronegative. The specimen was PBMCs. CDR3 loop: CASSEISGTGGRQYF. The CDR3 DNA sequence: TGTGCCAGCAGTGAAATCTCGGGGACAGGGGGCCGGCAGTACTTC.